What follows describes a single TCR beta chain. No antigen is known for it. This entry is derived from a study of radiotherapy plus CTLA-4 blockade in lung cancer. TCRdb keeps only in-frame clones here, not all; method: immunoSEQ multiplex PCR. The sample holds roughly 92,000 clones, approximately 86% seen once. Study findings and constraints: TCR clones from tumors expanded in blood after radiotherapy plus ipilimumab. Response, reportedly, was best predicted by interferon-beta along with early blood T cell clone dynamics.

Germline V gives CDR1 MDHEN, CDR2 SYDVKM. The CDR3 sequence is 16 residues long. V lost 4 bases to trimming and J lost 3 bases; unmatched junction nucleotides: 9. The sequencing used peripheral blood, collected from a patient treated with radiotherapy plus ipilimumab. V and J are TRBV28 and TRBJ2-1; TRBD2 matches 7 bases. The source of this sequence is a human donor with non-small cell lung cancer who had a partial response to radiotherapy plus ipilimumab. In DNA form, the CDR3 reads TGTGCCAGCAGTTCCCCCCTAGCGGAAGACTACAATGAGCAGTTCTTC. Protein: CASSSPLAEDYNEQFF. Full variable domain (remainder filled in from reference TRBV28 and TRBJ2-1): DVKVTQSSRYLVKRTGEKVFLECVQDMDHENMFWYRQDPGLGLRLIYFSYDVKMKEKGDIPEGYSVSREKKERFSLILESASTNQTSMYLCASSSPLAEDYNEQFFGPGTRLTVL.